Each of the 11 T cell receptor beta chains below was sequenced from the same sample in a study of human T cells and chemical hapten exposure. The time point was: pre-sensitization, week 0. This sample's treatment: therapeutic diphenylcyclopropenone sensitization with weekly scalp DPC. A single record per CDR3 protein comes from TCRdb applying MiXCR to the RACE reads. The sample shows some 98,000 distinct CDR3 sequences, 11% of them seen only once. Source: whole blood, taken in connection with sensitization to the hapten diphenylcyclopropenone (DPC). Receptor source: a woman aged 60-70 years with alopecia areata. Some clones in this sample may be carry-over from other donors' samples.

The gene calls are TRBV10-3 and TRBJ2-2; the match to TRBD1 covers 10 bases. The CDR3 contains 15 residues. Germline V gives CDR1 ENHRY, CDR2 SYGVKD. V gave up 4 bases and J gave up 5 bases; unmatched junction bases: 4. The DNA of the CDR3 is TGTGCCATCAGTGCTCAGGACAGGGGGACCGGGGAGCTGTTTTTT. This gives the protein CAISAQDRGTGELFF.

The chain recombines TRBV2 with TRBJ2-5; no reliable D call. From germline, CDR1 is SNHLY and CDR2 FYNNEI. This CDR3 contains 14 residues. Trimming removed 5 bases from V and 5 bases from J, with 15 bases in between. The CDR3 here is CASSRTSGRETQYF. CDR3 nucleotide sequence: TGTGCCAGCAGTCGGACGTCGGGCAGGGAGACCCAGTACTTC.

This clonotype was seen repeatedly, ten times or more. The J gene is TRBJ2-2, the V gene TRBV7-2; D gene uncertain. V dropped 6 bases and J dropped 5 bases, with 13 bases sitting between them. The germline V gene encodes CDR1 SGHTA and CDR2 FQGNSA. This CDR3 has 14 amino acids. Here the CDR3 reads CASRGNLPTGELFF. The DNA of the CDR3 is TGTGCCAGCAGGGGGAATCTTCCTACCGGGGAGCTGTTTTTT.

This clonotype was found a few times. The chain carries TRBV11-2 and TRBJ2-1, with 7 positions matching TRBD1. Per the germline V gene, CDR1 is SGHAT and CDR2 is FQNNGV. V shed 4 bases and J 8 bases; nucleotides not matched to a gene: 5. The CDR3 has 13 residues. CDR3 protein: CASSSPGGDEQFF. In DNA, the CDR3 is TGTGCCAGCAGCTCTCCAGGGGGTGATGAGCAGTTCTTC.

This clonotype was seen ten or more times. V usage is TRBV5-1 and J usage is TRBJ2-7; D gene unclear. Germline assignment: CDR1 SGHRS and CDR2 YFSETQ. The CDR3 consists of 14 residues. Trimming removed 0 bases from V and 0 bases from J, with 7 bases in between. CDR3 sequence: CASSLEANSYEQYF. Written as DNA, the CDR3 is TGCGCCAGCAGCTTGGAGGCTAACTCCTACGAGCAGTACTTC.

V is TRBV9 and J is TRBJ2-5; D not resolved. This CDR3 has 14 residues. Germline V gives CDR1 SGDLS, CDR2 YYNGEE. Trimming left V 2 bases short and J 6 bases short, with 14 bases between. The CDR3 bases are TGTGCCAGCAGCGTGACTGATACGAGAAAGACCCAGTACTTC. Its protein is CASSVTDTRKTQYF.

This clonotype was seen more than once but under ten times. The rearrangement joins TRBV4-1 to TRBJ2-7; either TRBD1 or TRBD2 may supply D (5 bases each). The CDR3 runs to 15 residues. Germline V gene sequence: CDR1 MGHRA, CDR2 YSYEKL. V lost 3 bases and J lost 3, with 15 bases in between. CDR3 DNA: TGCGCCAGCAGCCAGGACCGGGGCCCCCTCTACGAGCAGTACTTC. It translates to CASSQDRGPLYEQYF.

This clonotype was seen ten or more times. The genes are TRBV6-6 and TRBJ1-4; unclear D gene. From germline, CDR1 is MNHNY and CDR2 SVGAGI (reference sequence). The V and J ends lost 4 bases and 14 bases respectively, with 20 bases between them. The CDR3 runs to 14 residues. The CDR3 sequence: CASSSLLSGRGLFF. CDR3 coding DNA: TGTGCCAGCAGTTCACTCCTCAGTGGGAGAGGGCTGTTTTTT.

Ten or more counts support this clonotype. V and J are TRBV12-3 or TRBV12-4 and TRBJ1-3, with D uncertain. Deletions cut 4 bases from V and 4 bases from J, with 11 bases between. This CDR3 is 14 amino acids long. Here the CDR3 reads CASSSEETGNTIYF. The CDR3 region has the DNA TGTGCCAGCAGTTCCGAAGAGACGGGAAACACCATATATTTT.

This clonotype was picked up many times. This rearrangement joins TRBV12-5 to TRBJ2-1; 7 nucleotides match TRBD1. The ends lost 4 bases at V and 16 bases at J; junction bases unmatched: 7. Germline-derived CDR1 and CDR2 are LGHNT and FRNRAP. This CDR3 is 11 amino acids long. The CDR3 is CASGWGTANFF. CDR3 sequence (DNA): TGTGCTAGTGGTTGGGGGACAGCAAACTTCTTC.

This clonotype has only a few counts. The genes are TRBV28 and TRBJ2-5; no reliable D call. The CDR3 runs 13 residues. Germline-derived CDR1 and CDR2 are MDHEN and SYDVKM. Trimming cost V 9 bases and J 4 bases, with 15 bases left between them. The CDR3 region is CASAPVGLETQYF. CDR3 bases: TGTGCCAGTGCCCCTGTGGGGTTAGAGACCCAGTACTTC.